This section outlines one T cell receptor (beta chain) sequence together with its context. Its antigen is unidentified. Making TCR cDNA involved 5'RACE template switching, which added UMIs and a universal primer site. TCRdb independently ran MiXCR on the 5' RACE reads; one entry per CDR3 protein. The sample lists some 500,000 distinct CDR3 sequences, about 13% occurring once. This specimen belongs to a study of T cells after yellow fever vaccination. Overall study context: The authors prepared low-cell-number fractions using SMART-Seq v4 Ultra Low Input.

The CDR3 sequence is 14 residues long. The germline V gene has CDR1 PRHDT and CDR2 FYEKMQ (reference sequence). The V and J ends lost 3 bases and 1 base respectively, with 10 bases between them. Notes on the study in general: Most clones from primary vaccination resurfaced after the booster (under 97% CD4, 70% to 90% CD8). The CD4 and CD8 compartments had a small share of their clonotypes in common.

The origin of this receptor is a man aged 30 to 45 who received the YFV17D yellow fever vaccine. Material: PBMCs, obtained on the day of the yellow fever booster vaccination. The chain combines TRBV13 with TRBJ2-7; D not certain. CDR3 amino acids: CASSLGLVSYEQYF. The CDR3 DNA sequence: TGTGCCAGCAGCTTGGGTCTAGTATCCTACGAGCAGTACTTC. The full variable domain, in which reference TRBV13 and TRBJ2-7 provide the parts outside the CDR3, is AAGVIQSPRHLIKEKRETATLKCYPIPRHDTVYWYQQGPGQDPQFLISFYEKMQSDKGSIPDRFSAQQFSDYHSELNMSSLELGDSALYFCASSLGLVSYEQYFGPGTRLTVT.